The clone carrying this TCR beta chain has at least ten counts. No antigen is known for it. RNA served as the template for amplifying TCR beta CDR3 regions. The workflow started with a first-round RT-PCR run with HTBI primers and then moved on to a second-round multiplex PCR. TCRdb re-called the multiplex PCR reads with MiXCR, one entry per CDR3 protein. The sample contains roughly 1.1 million distinct CDR3 sequences, about 35% of which appear only once. Newly diagnosed hyperthyroidism donors, aged 18 to 65, duration under 2 months. The evidence that diagnosis relied on was clinical symptoms, serum thyroxine, TRAb, thyroid ultrasound and orbital computed tomography. The data stem from a study of Graves' ophthalmopathy and Graves' hyperthyroidism. The V gene's germline CDR1 is SGDLS and CDR2 YYNGEE. Trimming removed 3 bases at V and 8 bases at J, with 11 bases between. This CDR3 is 12 amino acids long.

Study-wide findings and caveats: Blood shared most expanded thyroid clonotypes above 0.001 frequency.

The sequenced sample was peripheral blood or thyroid tissue (not recorded which). This TCR came from an adult man with Graves' hyperthyroidism. The V and J genes are TRBV9 and TRBJ1-2; unclear D gene. The CDR3 DNA reads as TGTGCCAGCAGCGCCACAGAGAAGGGCTACACCTTC. Translation gives CASSATEKGYTF.